This TCR beta chain was identified during a study of T cells in Graves' hyperthyroidism and ophthalmopathy. Researchers amplified the TCR beta CDR3 regions from RNA transcripts. When the TCR CDR3 underwent first-round RT-PCR, the HTBI primer set was used. TCRdb analysed the multiplex PCR reads with MiXCR anew, one entry per CDR3 protein. The sample includes about 52,000 distinct CDR3 sequences, around 48% seen only once; the top ten take roughly a tenth. The V gene's germline CDR1 is SNHLY and CDR2 FYNNEI. CDR3 size: 15 residues. V lost 8 bases, J lost 5 bases, and 21 bases lay in between. This chain joins TRBV2 and TRBJ2-5; no clear D. The sample consisted of blood. This receptor was obtained from a woman aged 45 to 65 with Graves' ophthalmopathy. The CDR3 sequence is CASSLDEVAGETQYF. CDR3 DNA sequence: TGTGCCAGCTCCCTGGACGAGGTTGCCGGGGAGACCCAGTACTTC. Using reference TRBV2 and TRBJ2-5 for the parts outside the CDR3, the full variable domain is EPEVTQTPSHQVTQMGQEVILRCVPISNHLYFYWYRQILGQKVEFLVSFYNNEISEKSEIFDDQFSVERPDGSNFTLKIRSTKLEDSAMYFCASSLDEVAGETQYFGPGTRLLVL.